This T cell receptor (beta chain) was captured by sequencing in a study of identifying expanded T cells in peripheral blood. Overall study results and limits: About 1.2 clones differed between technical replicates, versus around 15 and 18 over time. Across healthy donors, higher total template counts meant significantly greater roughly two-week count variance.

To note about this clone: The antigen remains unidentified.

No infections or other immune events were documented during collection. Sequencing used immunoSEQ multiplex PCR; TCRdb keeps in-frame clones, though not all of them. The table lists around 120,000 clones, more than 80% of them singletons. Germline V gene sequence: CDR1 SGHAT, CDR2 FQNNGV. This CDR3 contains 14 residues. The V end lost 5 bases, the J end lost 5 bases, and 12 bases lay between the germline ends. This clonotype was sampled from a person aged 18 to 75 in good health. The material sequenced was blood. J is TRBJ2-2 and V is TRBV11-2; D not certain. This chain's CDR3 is CASSQNVGTGELFF. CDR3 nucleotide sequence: TGTGCCAGCAGCCAAAACGTGGGGACCGGGGAGCTGTTTTTT.